The clone carrying this TCR beta chain was seen at least ten times. Its matching antigen is unknown. This sample was included in a study of T cells in Graves' hyperthyroidism and ophthalmopathy. Patients were aged 18 to 65, had disease duration under 2 months, and had newly diagnosed hyperthyroidism. Fresh peripheral blood, roughly 9.3 ml, was the source of the PBMCs. The CDR3 runs 16 residues. V shed 5 bases, J shed 5 bases, and the junction held 11 bases outside the gene matches. Germline loops: CDR1 SEHNR, CDR2 FQNEAQ (reference sequence). The investigators amplified TCR beta CDR3 regions from RNA transcripts. The HTBI primer set drove a first-round RT-PCR of the TCR CDR3. TCRdb re-analysed the multiplex PCR reads in MiXCR, keeping a single row per CDR3 protein. This table has about 420,000 distinct CDR3 sequences, less than 20% appearing once. Points from the study as a whole: Blood samples included most of the expanded thyroid clonotypes exceeding 0.001. Stable hyperthyroidism and ophthalmopathy were separated using 13 V-J signatures.

This TCR derives from a woman younger than 30 with Graves' hyperthyroidism. The chain carries TRBV7-9 and TRBJ2-5, with TRBD2 identical over 10 bases. Sequencing input: blood. CDR3 sequence reads: CASSRTSGGAVETQYF. CDR3 in DNA: TGTGCCAGCAGCCGTACAAGCGGGGGGGCCGTGGAGACCCAGTACTTC.